The 18 T cell receptor beta chains below come from one sample, sequenced in a study of radiation and T cells in renal cell carcinoma. The time point: blood 2 weeks post-SBRT. Sample treatment: 15 Gy SBRT to primary tumor, nephrectomy 4 weeks later. Profiled with immunoSEQ multiplex PCR; TCRdb holds only in-frame clones, not every one. The table records 95,000 to 150,000 clones, about four fifths of them present only once. The material sequenced was blood, taken from a patient whose treatment included radiotherapy and nephrectomy. The receptor set was obtained from a man aged 45-65 years with renal cell carcinoma.

The genes are TRBV7-2 and TRBJ2-7; 9 bases map to TRBD1. The length of the CDR3 is 16 residues. Germline CDR1 is SGHTA and CDR2 is FQGNSA. V shed 1 base, J shed 3 bases, and the junction held 7 bases outside the gene matches. The CDR3, as DNA: TGTGCCAGCAGCTTAGGGGGGACAGGGCCCTTCTACGAGCAGTACTTC. Translated: CASSLGGTGPFYEQYF.

The genes are TRBV30 and TRBJ1-2, with 11 bases lining up with TRBD1. Unmatched junction bases numbered 5, after V lost 1 base and J lost 4 bases. Germline V gene sequence: CDR1 GTSNPN, CDR2 SVGIG (reference sequence). This CDR3 spans 15 amino acids. CDR3 region: CAWSARTGGIYGYTF. The CDR3 DNA reads as TGTGCCTGGAGTGCCCGGACAGGGGGCATCTATGGCTACACCTTC.

In its sample, this clone was seen once. The chain combines TRBV18 with TRBJ2-7; weak D call: TRBD2 (5 bases). V gave up 0 bases and J gave up 2 bases, with 8 bases separating them. The CDR3 runs 14 residues. CDR1 KGHSH and CDR2 LQKENI come from the germline V gene. CDR3: CASSPPPGTYEQYF. The CDR3 DNA reads TGTGCCAGCTCACCACCCCCCGGGACCTACGAGCAGTACTTC.

This chain links TRBV18 with TRBJ1-2; a possible D gene is TRBD1 (6 bases). V lost 1 base and J 6 bases, leaving 15 bases between the germline ends. The CDR3 loop spans 15 amino acids. Germline values: CDR1 KGHSH, CDR2 LQKENI. DNA for the CDR3: TGTGCCAGCTCACCACGTGGGGGGCAGGGAGATGGCTACACCTTC. Residues: CASSPRGGQGDGYTF.

The V gene is TRBV9, the J gene TRBJ2-7; D may be TRBD2 (5 bases). Germline lookup yields CDR1 SGDLS and CDR2 YYNGEE. This CDR3 spans 14 amino acids. Trimming took off 3 bases at V and 6 bases at J, with 16 bases between the two ends. In DNA, the CDR3 is TGTGCCAGCAGCGGAGACCCCCGGGGAACCGAGCAGTACTTC. Translated, it gives CASSGDPRGTEQYF.

This chain joins TRBV9 and TRBJ2-1, with D perhaps TRBD1 (5 bases). Germline V gene sequence: CDR1 SGDLS, CDR2 YYNGEE. V lost 2 bases to trimming and J lost 13 bases, with 10 bases between them. This CDR3 region has 11 residues. CDR3 loop: CASSVGQGQFF. The CDR3 bases are TGTGCCAGCAGCGTGGGGCAGGGACAGTTCTTC.

The chain recombines TRBV18 with TRBJ2-7, with D possibly matching TRBD2 (6 bases). V was pared by 0 bases and J by 1 base, with 10 bases between. This CDR3 comprises 15 residues. The germline CDR1 and CDR2 sequences are KGHSH and LQKENI. The DNA of the CDR3 is TGTGCCAGCTCACCACCGGGTGGGAGGTCCTACGAGCAGTACTTC. Its protein product is CASSPPGGRSYEQYF.

Notes on this clone: Other DNA sequences in the same sample also yield this CDR3. The chain recombines TRBV19 with TRBJ2-7; D unclear. This CDR3 is built from 14 residues. Germline CDR1 is LNHDA and CDR2 is SQIVND (reference sequence). The V end was cut by 3 bases, the J end by 1 base, with 10 bases between. Here the CDR3 reads CASSMLGISYEQYF. The CDR3 DNA is TGTGCCAGTAGTATGTTGGGAATATCCTACGAGCAGTACTTC.

The J gene is TRBJ1-4, the V gene TRBV6-1, with TRBD1 matching over 8 bases. V shed 10 bases and J 15 bases; nucleotides not matched to a gene: 22. This CDR3 contains 15 residues. Germline V gene data show CDR1 as MNHNS and CDR2 as SASEGT. CDR3 protein: CAIQPGQEALGRMFF. Here the CDR3 DNA reads TGTGCCATTCAGCCGGGACAGGAGGCCTTGGGGAGGATGTTTTTT.

Here the CDR3 DNA reads TGTGCCAGCAGCTTAACAGGGGGTTACGAGCAGTACTTC. It translates to CASSLTGGYEQYF. The chain uses TRBV7-3 and TRBJ2-7; a weak D match, TRBD1 (6 bases). CDR1 is SGHTA and CDR2 is FQGTGA in the germline V gene. V was trimmed by 0 bases and J by 4 bases, leaving 7 bases between them. CDR3 length: 13 residues.

The rearrangement uses TRBV15 and TRBJ2-1; 7 positions match TRBD1. The germline CDR1 and CDR2 sequences are LNHNV and YYDKDF (reference sequence). The CDR3 runs to 14 residues. V lost 0 bases, J lost 8 bases, and 4 bases stayed unmatched. The CDR3 spells CATSRDPTGDEQFF. CDR3 bases: TGTGCCACCAGCAGAGATCCCACAGGGGATGAGCAGTTCTTC.

The chain combines TRBV25-1 with TRBJ2-7; TRBD1 agrees at 7 bases. This CDR3 spans 14 amino acids. J was trimmed by 0 bases and V by 5 bases; bases with no gene match: 4. Germline V lookup: CDR1 MGHDK, CDR2 SYGVNS. CDR3 protein: CASSSRDSSYEQYF. CDR3 bases: TGTGCCAGCAGTTCCCGGGACAGCTCCTACGAGCAGTACTTC.

CDR3 protein: CASWQGAGELFF. The CDR3, as DNA: TGCGCCAGCTGGCAGGGTGCCGGGGAGCTGTTTTTT. The chain couples TRBV10-2 to TRBJ2-2, with a weak D call TRBD1 (5 bases). The CDR3 runs to 12 residues. Germline loops: CDR1 WSHSY, CDR2 SAAADI. Trimming took off 8 bases at V and 6 bases at J, with 10 bases between the two ends.

The chain is built from TRBV2 and TRBJ2-2; possibly TRBD1 or TRBD2 for D (6 bases each). Trimming removed 7 bases from V and 4 bases from J, with 13 bases in between. The germline CDR1 and CDR2 sequences are SNHLY and FYNNEI. The CDR3 sequence is 14 residues long. Here the CDR3 DNA reads TGTGCCAGCATTTTCGAGGGGGGCACCGGGGAGCTGTTTTTT. Translated: CASIFEGGTGELFF. Full variable domain (outside the CDR3, taken from reference TRBV2 and TRBJ2-2): EPEVTQTPSHQVTQMGQEVILRCVPISNHLYFYWYRQILGQKVEFLVSFYNNEISEKSEIFDDQFSVERPDGSNFTLKIRSTKLEDSAMYFCASIFEGGTGELFFGEGSRLTVL.

This clone has only one observation. The chain uses TRBV5-1 and TRBJ2-3, with D hard to call. Germline V gene lookup returns CDR1 SGHRS and CDR2 YFSETQ. Trimming pared 0 bases from V and 2 bases from J, leaving 13 bases between. This CDR3 region has 16 residues. CDR3 sequence (DNA): TGCGCCAGCAGCTTGGGTCTCCAGCCGCCCACAGATACGCAGTATTTT. As protein: CASSLGLQPPTDTQYF.

A single count supports this clone. This CDR3 reads CASSFLTGGGETQYF. CDR3 coding DNA: TGCGCCAGCAGCTTCTTGACAGGGGGGGGAGAGACCCAGTACTTC. The V and J genes are TRBV5-1 and TRBJ2-5, with 9 bases fitting TRBD1. The CDR3 is 15 amino acids. Unmatched junction bases numbered 6, after V lost 2 bases and J lost 4 bases. CDR1 and CDR2 from the germline V gene are SGHRS and YFSETQ.

This clone was picked up a small number of times. V usage is TRBV15 and J usage is TRBJ1-2; D gene unclear. V was trimmed by 1 base and J by 0 bases, leaving 18 bases between them. The CDR3 sequence is 18 residues long. From germline, CDR1 is LNHNV and CDR2 YYDKDF (reference sequence). CDR3 sequence (DNA): TGTGCCACCAGCAGAGGGCTGGGCAGCCCATCCACTAACTATGGCTACACCTTC. This translates into CATSRGLGSPSTNYGYTF.

This chain uses TRBV19 with TRBJ2-6, with D perhaps TRBD1 (6 bases). The CDR3 runs to 18 residues. The germline V gene has CDR1 LNHDA and CDR2 SQIVND (reference sequence). The ends were cut back, 2 bases at V and 2 bases at J, with 16 bases in the middle. The CDR3 DNA sequence: TGTGCCAGTAGTATAACCTCCAGGGGATCGGCTGGGGCCAACGTCCTGACTTTC. Its protein is CASSITSRGSAGANVLTF.